Listed below are T cell receptor beta chains from one sample, sequenced in a study of blood T cell repertoires in COVID-19. Sequencing was performed with immunoSEQ multiplex PCR; in TCRdb, only in-frame clones are kept and a portion is missing. The sample comprises approximately 180,000 clones, more than 85% of which are singletons, and around 1.2% rests with the top ten. Sequences were obtained from PBMCs or T cells enriched from blood (not recorded which). All receptors derive from a human donor with acute COVID-19. The donor label of this sample is uncertain. CDR3s include the opening cysteine and the closing phenylalanine or tryptophan. The order of the fields is J gene, clone size, CDR3 length, D gene, V gene, CDR3 DNA, CDR3 protein. The D gene is left open where the match is weak. A row's size may be missing; if present it is once, few, many or a size class.

>TRBJ1-1|.|13|.|TRBV15
TGTGCCACCAGCGACACGGACTGGACTGAAGCTTTCTTT
CATSDTDWTEAFF
>TRBJ1-2|.|13|.|TRBV28
TGTGCCAGCAGGGCAGGGTCAAACTATGGCTACACCTTC
CASRAGSNYGYTF
>TRBJ2-5|.|16|TRBD1|TRBV18
TGTGCCAGCTCACCATTCGACAGGGGTAGGGGAGAGACCCAGTACTTC
CASSPFDRGRGETQYF
>TRBJ1-1|.|15|TRBD1|TRBV5-1
TGCGCCAGCAGCTTGGTTGGTGGACAGGACACTGAAGCTTTCTTT
CASSLVGGQDTEAFF
>TRBJ2-7|.|14|TRBD2|TRBV6-5
TGTGCCAGCAGTTCCACCATGGGGGGGTACGAGCAGTACTTC
CASSSTMGGYEQYF
>TRBJ2-3|once|15|TRBD2|TRBV5-4
TGTGCCAGCAGCTTGAGGAGCGGGGGTGCAGATACGCAGTATTTT
CASSLRSGGADTQYF
>TRBJ1-2|.|15|.|TRBV5-1
TGCGCCAGCAGCTTGACAGGGCCTCCTTTCTATGGCTACACCTTC
CASSLTGPPFYGYTF
>TRBJ2-6|.|20|TRBD2|TRBV7-8
TGTGCCAGCAGCTTAGCCTCCGCGGGACTAGCGGGGAGAGGGGCCAACGTCCTGACTTTC
CASSLASAGLAGRGANVLTF
>TRBJ2-2|.|13|.|TRBV9
TGTGCCAGCAGCGTACTAGCGACCGGGGAGCTGTTTTTT
CASSVLATGELFF
>TRBJ1-1|.|13|.|TRBV6-1
TGTGCCAGCAGTGAATCTAGGGGAGGGGGAGCTTTCTTT
CASSESRGGGAFF